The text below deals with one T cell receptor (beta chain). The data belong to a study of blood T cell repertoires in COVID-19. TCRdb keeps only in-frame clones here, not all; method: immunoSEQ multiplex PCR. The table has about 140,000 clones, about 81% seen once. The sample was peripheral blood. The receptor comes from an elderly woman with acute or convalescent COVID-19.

Here the CDR3 DNA reads TGTGCCAGCAGCCGGCCGGAGAATACAGACAGGCAGTATTTT. Residues: CASSRPENTDRQYF. V usage is TRBV4-2 and J usage is TRBJ2-3, with D possibly TRBD1 on 5 matching bases. CDR1 and CDR2 from the germline V gene are LGHNA and YNFKEQ. There are 14 residues in the CDR3. V was pared by 4 bases and J by 11 bases, with 19 bases between.